This section outlines one TCR beta chain sequence together with its context. Its antigen is undetermined. This sample was included in a study of cytomegalovirus exposure and HLA in healthy donors. Findings and limits, study-wide: Researchers reported in a later analysis that common viral pathogens appeared linked to several top clusters.

A multiplex PCR was run with 60 Vbeta primers and 13 Jbeta primers. Under the authors' procedure: Approximately 73 million unique TCR beta chains, roughly 12 million shared, were counted in a later analysis. Some clones are missing from TCRdb's copy, which holds only in-frame ones; the method was immunoSEQ multiplex PCR. The V and J calls and clone size are taken from that table; D and trimming were inferred from the DNA. Its table records 40,000 to 65,000 clones. Material: PBMCs. This TCR was sampled from a man aged 40-49 years in good health and CMV-seropositive.

The CDR3 region is CASLTGGAGDTEAFF. In DNA form, the CDR3 reads TGTGCCAGCCTAACAGGGGGCGCCGGGGACACTGAAGCTTTCTTT. This sequence joins TRBV7-9 and TRBJ1-1; TRBD1 matches at 9 bases. The CDR3 consists of 15 residues. Germline lookup yields CDR1 SEHNR and CDR2 FQNEAQ (reference sequence). V shed 8 bases and J 3 bases; nucleotides not matched to a gene: 10.